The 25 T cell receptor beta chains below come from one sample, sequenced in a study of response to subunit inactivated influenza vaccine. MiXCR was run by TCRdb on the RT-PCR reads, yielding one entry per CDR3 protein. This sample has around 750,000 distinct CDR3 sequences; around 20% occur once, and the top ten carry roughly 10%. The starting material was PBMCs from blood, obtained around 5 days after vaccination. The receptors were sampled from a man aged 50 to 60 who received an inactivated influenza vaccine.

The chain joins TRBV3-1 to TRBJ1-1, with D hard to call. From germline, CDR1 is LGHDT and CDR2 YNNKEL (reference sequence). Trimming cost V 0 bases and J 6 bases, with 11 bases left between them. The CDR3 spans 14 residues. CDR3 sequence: CASSQEGGNSEAFF. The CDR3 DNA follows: TGTGCCAGCAGCCAAGAGGGCGGCAACTCTGAAGCTTTCTTT.

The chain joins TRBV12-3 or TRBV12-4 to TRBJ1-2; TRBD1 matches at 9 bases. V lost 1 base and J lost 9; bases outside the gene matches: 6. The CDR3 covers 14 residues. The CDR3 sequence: CASSLETGGLSYTF. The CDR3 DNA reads TGTGCCAGCAGTTTAGAAACAGGGGGCTTGAGCTACACCTTC.

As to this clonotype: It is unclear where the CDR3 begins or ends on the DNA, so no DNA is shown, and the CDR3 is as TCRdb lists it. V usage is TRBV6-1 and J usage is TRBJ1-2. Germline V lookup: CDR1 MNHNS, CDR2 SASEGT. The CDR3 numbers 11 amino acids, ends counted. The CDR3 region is CASSEVAAGTF.

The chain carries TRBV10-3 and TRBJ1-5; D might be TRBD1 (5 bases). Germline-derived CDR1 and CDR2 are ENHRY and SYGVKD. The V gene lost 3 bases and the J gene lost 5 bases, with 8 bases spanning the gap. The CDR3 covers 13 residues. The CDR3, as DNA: TGTGCCATCAGTGACGAGGGGCATCAGCCCCAGCATTTT. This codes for CAISDEGHQPQHF.

CDR3 bases: TGCGCCAGCAGCCCGGAACGGACAGGGGGCGATACGCAGTATTTT. Amino acid sequence: CASSPERTGGDTQYF. This rearrangement joins TRBV5-1 to TRBJ2-3; 11 bases are a match to TRBD1. J gave up 6 bases and V 4 bases, and 7 bases lay outside the gene matches. Germline V lookup: CDR1 SGHRS, CDR2 YFSETQ. The CDR3 runs to 15 residues.

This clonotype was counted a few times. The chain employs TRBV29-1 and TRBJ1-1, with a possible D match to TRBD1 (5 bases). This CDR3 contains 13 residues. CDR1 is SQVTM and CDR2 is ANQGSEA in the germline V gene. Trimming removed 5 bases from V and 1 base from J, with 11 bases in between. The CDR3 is CSVLGDTNTEAFF. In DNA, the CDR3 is TGCAGCGTTCTGGGGGATACGAACACTGAAGCTTTCTTT.

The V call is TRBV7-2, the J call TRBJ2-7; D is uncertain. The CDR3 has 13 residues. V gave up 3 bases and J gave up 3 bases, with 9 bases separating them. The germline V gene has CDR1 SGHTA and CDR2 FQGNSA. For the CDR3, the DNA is TGTGCCAGCAGCTTCATAAAAAACTACGAGCAGTACTTC. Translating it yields CASSFIKNYEQYF. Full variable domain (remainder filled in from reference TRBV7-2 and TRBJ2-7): GAGVSQSPSNKVTEKGKDVELRCDPISGHTALYWYRQSLGQGLEFLIYFQGNSAPDKSGLPSDRFSAERTGGSVSTLTIQRTQQEDSAVYLCASSFIKNYEQYFGPGTRLTVT.

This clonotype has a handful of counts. The CDR3 here is CSATQGNQPQHF. The CDR3 nucleotides read TGCAGTGCTACACAGGGAAATCAGCCCCAGCATTTT. The J gene is TRBJ1-5, the V gene TRBV20-1; a possible D gene is TRBD1 (6 bases). Germline V gives CDR1 DFQATT, CDR2 SNEGSKA (reference sequence). The CDR3 spans 12 residues. Deletions cut 4 bases from V and 4 bases from J, with 8 bases between.

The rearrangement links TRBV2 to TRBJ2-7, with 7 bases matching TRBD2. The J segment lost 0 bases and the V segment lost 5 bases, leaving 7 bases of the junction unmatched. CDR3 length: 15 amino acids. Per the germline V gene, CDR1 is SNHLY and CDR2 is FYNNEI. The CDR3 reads CASSSTSRSSYEQYF. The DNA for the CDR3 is TGTGCCAGCAGTTCGACTAGCCGCAGCTCCTACGAGCAGTACTTC.

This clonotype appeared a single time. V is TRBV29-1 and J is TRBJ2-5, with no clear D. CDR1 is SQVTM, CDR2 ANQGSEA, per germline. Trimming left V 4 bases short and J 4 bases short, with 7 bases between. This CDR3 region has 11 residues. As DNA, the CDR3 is TGCAGCGTTGGTTGGGGAGAGACCCAGTACTTC. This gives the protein CSVGWGETQYF.

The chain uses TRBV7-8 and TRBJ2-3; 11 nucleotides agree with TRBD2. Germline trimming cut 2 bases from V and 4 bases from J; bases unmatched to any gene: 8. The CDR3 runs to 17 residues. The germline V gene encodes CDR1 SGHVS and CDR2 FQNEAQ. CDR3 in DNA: TGTGCCAGCAGCTTAAGTCGACTAGCGGGGTACGCAGATACGCAGTATTTT. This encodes CASSLSRLAGYADTQYF.

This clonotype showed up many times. CDR3 nucleotide sequence: TGCGCCAGCAGTCTGGGGCCTAGCGGGGGACCCTTCTTTTTCAATGAGCAGTTCTTC. As protein: CASSLGPSGGPFFFNEQFF. The chain links TRBV5-1 to TRBJ2-1; 10 bases are a match to TRBD2. Germline CDR1 reads SGHRS; CDR2 reads YFSETQ. This CDR3 comprises 19 residues. After removal of 5 bases from V and 6 bases from J, the junction contained 20 bases not matched to a gene.

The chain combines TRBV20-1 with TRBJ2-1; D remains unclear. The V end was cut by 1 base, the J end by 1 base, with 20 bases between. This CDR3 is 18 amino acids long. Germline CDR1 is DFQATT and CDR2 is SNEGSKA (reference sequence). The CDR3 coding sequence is TGCAGTGCTAGAGGCCAACCTCCGGAGACCGTATCCTACAATGAGCAGTTCTTC. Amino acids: CSARGQPPETVSYNEQFF.

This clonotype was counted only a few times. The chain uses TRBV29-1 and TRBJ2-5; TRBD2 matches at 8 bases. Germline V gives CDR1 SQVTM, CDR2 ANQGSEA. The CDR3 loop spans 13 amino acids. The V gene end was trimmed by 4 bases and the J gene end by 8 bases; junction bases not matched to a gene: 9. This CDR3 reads CSVAGAGDETQYF. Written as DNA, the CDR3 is TGCAGCGTTGCAGGAGCGGGGGATGAAACCCAGTACTTC.

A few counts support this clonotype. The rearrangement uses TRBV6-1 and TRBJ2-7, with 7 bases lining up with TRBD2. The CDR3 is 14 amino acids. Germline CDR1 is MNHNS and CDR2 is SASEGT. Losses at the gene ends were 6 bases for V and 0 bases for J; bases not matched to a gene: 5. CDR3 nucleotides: TGTGCCAGCAGGTGGGCGGGGGACTCCTACGAGCAGTACTTC. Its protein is CASRWAGDSYEQYF.

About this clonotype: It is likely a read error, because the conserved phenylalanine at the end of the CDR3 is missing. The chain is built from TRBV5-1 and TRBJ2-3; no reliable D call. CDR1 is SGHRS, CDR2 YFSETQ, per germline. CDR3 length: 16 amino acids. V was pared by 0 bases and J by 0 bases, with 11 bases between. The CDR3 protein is CASSLGVTSSTDTQYS. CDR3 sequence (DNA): TGCGCCAGCAGCTTGGGTGTTACTTCTAGCACAGATACGCAGTATTCT.

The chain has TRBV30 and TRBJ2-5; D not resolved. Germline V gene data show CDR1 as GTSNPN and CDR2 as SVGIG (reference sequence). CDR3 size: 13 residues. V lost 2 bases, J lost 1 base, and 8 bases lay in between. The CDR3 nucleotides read TGTGCCTGGAGTTGGCATATCCAAGAGACCCAGTACTTC. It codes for CAWSWHIQETQYF. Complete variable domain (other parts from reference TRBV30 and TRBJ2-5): SQTIHQWPATLVQPVGSPLSLECTVEGTSNPNLYWYRQAAGRGLQLLFYSVGIGQISSEVPQNLSASRPQDRQFILSSKKLLLSDSGFYLCAWSWHIQETQYFGPGTRLLVL.

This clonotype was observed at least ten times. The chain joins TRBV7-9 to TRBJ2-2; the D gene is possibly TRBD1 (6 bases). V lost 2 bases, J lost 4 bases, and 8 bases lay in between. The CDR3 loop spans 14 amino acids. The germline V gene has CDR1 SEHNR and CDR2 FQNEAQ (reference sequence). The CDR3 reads CASSLTGPTGELFF. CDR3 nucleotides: TGTGCCAGCAGCTTAACAGGGCCCACCGGGGAGCTGTTTTTT.

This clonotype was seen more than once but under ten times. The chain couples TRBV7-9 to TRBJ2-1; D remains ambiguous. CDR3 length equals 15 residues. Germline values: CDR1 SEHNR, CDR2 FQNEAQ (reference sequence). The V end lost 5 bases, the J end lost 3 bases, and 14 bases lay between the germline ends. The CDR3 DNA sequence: TGTGCCAGCAGCCTAGGAAGGGTAGACTACAATGAGCAGTTCTTC. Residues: CASSLGRVDYNEQFF.

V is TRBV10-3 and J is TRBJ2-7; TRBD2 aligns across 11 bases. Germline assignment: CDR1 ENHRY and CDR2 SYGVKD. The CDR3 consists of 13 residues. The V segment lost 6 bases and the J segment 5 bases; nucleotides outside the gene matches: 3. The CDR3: CAIRTSGKDEQYF. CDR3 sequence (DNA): TGTGCCATCAGGACTAGCGGGAAGGACGAGCAGTACTTC.

The CDR3 loop is CASSHREGGIQYF. The CDR3, as DNA: TGTGCCAGCAGCCACCGGGAGGGTGGCATTCAGTACTTC. The chain carries TRBV6-2 or TRBV6-3 and TRBJ2-4; 8 bases fit TRBD2. CDR3 size: 13 residues. Germline V gives CDR1 MNHEY, CDR2 SVGEGT. J lost 9 bases, V lost 6 bases, and 7 bases had no gene match.

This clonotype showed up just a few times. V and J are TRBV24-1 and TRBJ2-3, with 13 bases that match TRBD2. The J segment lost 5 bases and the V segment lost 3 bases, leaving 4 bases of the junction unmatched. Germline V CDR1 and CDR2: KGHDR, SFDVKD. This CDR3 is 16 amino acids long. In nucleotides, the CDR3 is TGTGCCACCAGTGATCTAACTAGCGGGGGGGTAGATACGCAGTATTTT. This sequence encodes CATSDLTSGGVDTQYF.

Written as DNA, the CDR3 is TGTGCCAGCAGCTTTGCTTATTCAGAGACAGGGCCCTACGAGCAGTACTTC. Encoded protein: CASSFAYSETGPYEQYF. The chain uses TRBV7-9 and TRBJ2-7; 7 bases map to TRBD1. V lost 3 bases to trimming and J lost 2 bases; unmatched junction nucleotides: 13. Germline lookup yields CDR1 SEHNR and CDR2 FQNEAQ (reference sequence). CDR3 length: 17 residues. The full variable domain, rest sourced from reference TRBV7-9 and TRBJ2-7, is DTGVSQNPRHKITKRGQNVTFRCDPISEHNRLYWYRQTLGQGPEFLTYFQNEAQLEKSRLLSDRFSAERPKGSFSTLEIQRTEQGDSAMYLCASSFAYSETGPYEQYFGPGTRLTVT.

CDR3 amino acids: CASSRGGDEQYF. The DNA for the CDR3 is TGTGCCAGCTCACGAGGGGGGGACGAGCAGTACTTC. The V and J genes are TRBV18 and TRBJ2-7, with D possibly matching TRBD2 (7 bases). CDR1 and CDR2 from the germline V gene are KGHSH and LQKENI. This CDR3 comprises 12 residues. The V gene lost 4 bases and the J gene lost 5 bases, with 9 bases spanning the gap.

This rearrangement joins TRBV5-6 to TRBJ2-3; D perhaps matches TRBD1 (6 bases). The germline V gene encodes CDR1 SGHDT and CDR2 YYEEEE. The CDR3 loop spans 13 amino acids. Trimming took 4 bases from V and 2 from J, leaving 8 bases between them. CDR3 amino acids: CASSRTDTDTQYF. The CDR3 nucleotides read TGTGCCAGCAGCCGGACAGACACAGATACGCAGTATTTT.